Included here is one TCR beta chain sequence, with context. Its cognate antigen is unknown. This record belongs to a study of CD8+ T cells in alopecia areata. Alopecia areata patients had lesional scalp punch biopsies and peripheral blood taken from them. Notes on the study in general: Normal scalp showed lower clonality than lesional scalp, especially alopecia totalis/universalis.

Extracted RNA was reverse transcribed into cDNA, the sequencing template. Some clones are missing from TCRdb's copy, which holds only in-frame ones; the method was immunoSEQ multiplex PCR. The table shows approximately 8,000 clones, with around 69% occurring only once. This receptor was identified in a human donor with alopecia areata. The sample was skin, taken at week 0.

This CDR3 reads CASRQTSGYTDTQYF. The CDR3 DNA reads as TGCGCCAGCAGACAGACTAGCGGGTACACAGATACGCAGTATTTT. This chain uses TRBV4-1 with TRBJ2-3; 10 nucleotides line up with TRBD2. The CDR3 runs 15 residues. V lost 6 bases and J lost 2; bases outside the gene matches: 5. Germline CDR1 is MGHRA and CDR2 is YSYEKL.